The 5 T cell receptor beta chains in this list originate from one sample, sequenced in a study of CD4+ T cells in melanoma. Some clones are missing from TCRdb's copy, which holds only in-frame ones; the method was immunoSEQ multiplex PCR. This sample has more than 8,500 clones; 69% occur once, and the top ten carry 15% to 20%. Sequencing used peripheral blood. The receptor source for this set is a human donor with melanoma.

This clone has a handful of counts. J is TRBJ2-3 and V is TRBV7-2, with D uncertain. The CDR3 has 15 residues. The germline V gene has CDR1 SGHTA and CDR2 FQGNSA. V shed 6 bases and J shed 2 bases, with 15 bases lying between them. The CDR3 here is CASSLGLLDTDTQYF. The CDR3 DNA reads as TGTGCCAGCAGTCTGGGGTTACTGGACACAGATACGCAGTATTTT.

The chain recombines TRBV6-5 with TRBJ1-3; D unclear. This CDR3 contains 14 residues. V was shortened by 4 bases and J by 1 base, with 8 bases between the two germline ends. The germline gives CDR1 MNHEY, CDR2 SVGAGI. In DNA form, the CDR3 reads TGTGCCAGCAGTTTCGGACGGTCTGGAAACACCATATATTTT. Amino acids: CASSFGRSGNTIYF.

The CDR3 DNA follows: TGCGCCAGCTCCGCAGGGTCGGGCACTGAAGCTTTCTTT. Amino acid sequence: CASSAGSGTEAFF. This chain joins TRBV10-1 and TRBJ1-1, with D perhaps matching TRBD1 (5 bases). The germline CDR1 and CDR2 sequences are WNHNN and SYGVQD (reference sequence). The CDR3 sequence is 13 residues long. Trimming took off 8 bases at V and 4 bases at J, with 14 bases between the two ends.

The chain has TRBV10-3 and TRBJ2-1, with D perhaps being TRBD1 or TRBD2 (5 bases each). V lost 6 bases and J lost 5, with 11 bases in between. The germline V gene has CDR1 ENHRY and CDR2 SYGVKD. The CDR3 is made up of 13 amino acids. The CDR3 sequence is CAISRDQHNEQFF. CDR3 sequence (DNA): TGTGCCATCAGCCGGGACCAACACAATGAGCAGTTCTTC.

This sequence joins TRBV6-1 and TRBJ2-2; tentatively, D is TRBD2 (5 bases). The CDR3 has 16 amino acids. V was clipped by 3 bases and J by 7 bases, with 18 bases between them. Germline CDR1 reads MNHNS; CDR2 reads SASEGT. CDR3 in amino acids: CASSEASRFYRGELFF. The CDR3 coding sequence is TGTGCCAGCAGTGAGGCTAGCCGGTTTTATCGCGGGGAGCTGTTTTTT.